This T cell receptor beta chain emerged from a study of monozygotic twins with inflammatory bowel disease. Study observations and caveats: No difference in repertoire similarity was seen between concordant and discordant twins, possibly because power was limited.

TCRdb reprocessed the 5' RACE reads and keeps a single row for each CDR3 protein, giving no DNA. The sample yields a few hundred thousand distinct CDR3 sequences, of which the top ten take up less than 2.5%. The germline V gene encodes CDR1 SGHTS and CDR2 YDEGEE. This CDR3 region has 16 residues. Details on this clonotype: Antigen unknown.

Input material: blood. This chain connects TRBV5-8 to TRBJ1-5; TCRdb's D gene call, TRBD1, goes unchecked for lack of DNA. The receptor's source is a human donor with ulcerative colitis or Crohn's disease, or a healthy co-twin of an affected twin (not recorded which). CDR3 sequence reads: CASSLRTGVDLKPQHF.